This T cell receptor (beta chain) was documented in a study of molecular identifiers for immune sequencing clone quantification. Study results and caveats: Clones above 20 RNA copies contained over 97% of effector molecules but under 1% of naive ones.

Based on a CD8+CD4-CCR7+CD45RA+ profile, naive CD8 T cells were sorted. This clonotype was detected only a few times. Its antigen is not known. TCRdb processed the PCR reads anew with MiXCR; each CDR3 protein has one entry. The top ten clones hold around 0.84% of a sample with about 510,000 distinct CDR3 sequences, 20% to 25% of them seen once. With 4 bases clipped from V and 7 bases from J, the junction kept 4 bases outside the gene matches. The CDR3 runs 13 residues. Germline CDR1 is SGHTS and CDR2 is YDEGEE. Input material: naive CD8+ T cells from blood, with Jurkat cell RNA spiked in. Specified subset: FACS-sorted CD8+CD4-CCR7+CD45RA+ naive T cells. This clonotype was obtained from a human donor in good health. Some libraries in this study had Jurkat cell RNA spiked in. The rearrangement uses TRBV5-8 and TRBJ2-7; 11 nucleotides agree with TRBD1. The CDR3 reads CASSIGTGGEQYF. CDR3 coding DNA: TGTGCCAGCAGCATCGGGACAGGGGGAGAGCAGTACTTC. The entire variable domain, with the rest obtained from reference TRBV5-8 and TRBJ2-7, is as follows: EAGVTQSPTHLIKTRGQQATLRCSPISGHTSVYWYQQALGLGLQFLLWYDEGEERNRGNFPPRFSGRQFPNYSSELNVNALELEDSALYLCASSIGTGGEQYFGPGTRLTVT.